The subject of this entry is one T cell receptor (beta chain). This entry comes from a study of sequential checkpoint blockade in melanoma. Across the whole study: Patients were randomized 1:1 to nivolumab-then-ipilimumab or ipilimumab-then-nivolumab first-line. Maintenance nivolumab came after either treatment sequence.

Germline V gene sequence: CDR1 LNHDA, CDR2 SQIVND (reference sequence). CDR3 length: 15 residues. V gave up 6 bases and J gave up 0 bases; unmatched junction bases: 7. Treatment: randomized to nivolumab then ipilimumab (arm A) or the reverse (arm B). Patients had received no earlier DNA-damaging chemotherapy. PBMC sorting kept live CD3+CD8+ cells without CD19 or CD56. The data were produced by immunoSEQ multiplex PCR, yet TCRdb's version contains in-frame clones alone and is incomplete. This table holds 30,000 to 40,000 clones, 86% found once. This rearrangement joins TRBV19 to TRBJ2-7; 8 bases are a match to TRBD2. The clonotype originates from a human donor with melanoma. The specimen was CD8+ T cells sorted from blood (inferred from file names), collected from a patient given nivolumab and ipilimumab in sequence. The CDR3 here is CASSPSGTSSYEQYF. The CDR3 nucleotides read TGTGCCAGTAGCCCGAGCGGGACTAGCTCCTACGAGCAGTACTTC.